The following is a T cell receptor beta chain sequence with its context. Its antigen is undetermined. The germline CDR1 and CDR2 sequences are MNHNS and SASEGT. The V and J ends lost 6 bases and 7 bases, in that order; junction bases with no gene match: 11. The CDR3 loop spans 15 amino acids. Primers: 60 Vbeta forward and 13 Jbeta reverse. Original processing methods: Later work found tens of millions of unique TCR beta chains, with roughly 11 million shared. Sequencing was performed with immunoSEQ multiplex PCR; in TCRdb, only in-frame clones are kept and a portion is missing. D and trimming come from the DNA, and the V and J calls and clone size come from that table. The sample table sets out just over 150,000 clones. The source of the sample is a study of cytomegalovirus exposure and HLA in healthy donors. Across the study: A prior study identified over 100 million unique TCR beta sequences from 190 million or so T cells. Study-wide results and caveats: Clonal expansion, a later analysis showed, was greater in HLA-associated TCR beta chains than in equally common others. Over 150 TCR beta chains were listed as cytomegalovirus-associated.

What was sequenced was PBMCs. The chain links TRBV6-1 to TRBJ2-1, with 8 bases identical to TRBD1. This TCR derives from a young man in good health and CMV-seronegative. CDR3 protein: CASSAQGAYWNEQFF. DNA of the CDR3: TGTGCCAGCAGCGCTCAGGGGGCGTATTGGAATGAGCAGTTCTTC.